The TCR beta chain under discussion was sequenced for a study of blood T cell repertoires in COVID-19. V shed 5 bases and J 1 base; nucleotides not matched to a gene: 7. The CDR3 totals 16 residues. CDR1 and CDR2 from the germline V gene are SGHTA and FQGTGA. Profiling relied on immunoSEQ multiplex PCR, and the TCRdb table lists in-frame clones only, not all of them. This sample yields approximately 480,000 clones, of which 80% to 90% are seen a single time; over 0.7% belongs to the top ten. The rearrangement uses TRBV7-3 and TRBJ2-3; TRBD2 matches 9 bases. The clonotype originates from a man between 18 and 35 years old with COVID-19, enrolled during active disease. The material sequenced was peripheral blood. The DNA for the CDR3 is TGTGCCAGCAGCCAGGGACTAGCACCTGGCACAGATACGCAGTATTTT. It codes for CASSQGLAPGTDTQYF.